A selection of T cell receptor beta chains follows, all from one sample in a study of blood T cell repertoires in COVID-19. Sequencing was performed with immunoSEQ multiplex PCR; in TCRdb, only in-frame clones are kept and a portion is missing. The sample lists 20,000 to 25,000 clones, around 88% seen once, with approximately 9% in the top ten. Material for sequencing was peripheral blood. These receptors came from a human donor with active COVID-19. The donor label of this sample is uncertain. Both conserved end residues are trimmed from each CDR3. The order of the fields is J gene, V gene, CDR3 protein.

TRBJ1-4,TRBV28,ASSRRFSLEKLF
TRBJ2-3,TRBV7-9,ASSPTTSGSRGGTDTQY
TRBJ2-1,TRBV28,ASSPPGSAGSYNEQF
TRBJ2-4,TRBV27,ASSLSIKNIQY
TRBJ2-1,TRBV6-4,ASSTTSEGSDEQF
TRBJ2-1,TRBV27,ASSTGTSGYNEQF
TRBJ1-5,TRBV6-2/TRBV6-3,ASSYEGVLH
TRBJ2-7,TRBV10-3,AISETHGDSAYEQY
TRBJ2-3,TRBV11-2,ASRQNRLSDTQY
TRBJ1-3,TRBV27,ASRASSGNTIY
TRBJ2-7,TRBV7-9,ASSLAGGAGQY
TRBJ2-1,TRBV25-1,ASSAPGQGGEQF
TRBJ1-2,TRBV28,ASRSQGNYGYT
TRBJ2-1,TRBV5-1,ASSLVSGSFYNEQF
TRBJ2-7,TRBV6-5,ASSLGDKPYEQY
TRBJ1-2,TRBV19,ASSMFTGGGYT
TRBJ1-1,TRBV5-1,ASSSTGNTEAF
TRBJ2-7,TRBV29-1,SVSTGPYEQY
TRBJ2-3,TRBV5-1,ASSSRGSGSADTQY
TRBJ2-1,TRBV7-6,ASSLETGAYNEQF
TRBJ2-7,TRBV28,ASSPDGRVPYEQY
TRBJ2-7,TRBV27,ASRYTTGPIYEQY
TRBJ1-6,TRBV5-1,ASREGQYNSPLH
TRBJ2-7,TRBV11-2,ASSLRLEYEQY
TRBJ1-1,TRBV5-1,ASSLDRGIGDTEAF
TRBJ2-1,TRBV19,ASSIEDRDEYNEQF
TRBJ1-1,TRBV11-3,ASSLGGIEAF
TRBJ2-7,TRBV5-1,ASSSSGTSPHEQY
TRBJ1-5,TRBV19,ASNGGPSNQPQH
TRBJ2-3,TRBV29-1,SVPGTSGITDTQY
TRBJ1-2,TRBV19,ASSMGLSYT
TRBJ2-2,TRBV6-5,ASSYNLAGELF
TRBJ2-1,TRBV3-1/TRBV3-2,ASSQVSSEQF
TRBJ1-5,TRBV9,ASSVGTGDGNQPQH
TRBJ2-5,TRBV19,ASRILAGAETQY
TRBJ2-7,TRBV28,ASSVEYEQY
TRBJ1-3,TRBV4-2,ASSRDRANLVSGNTIY